Following are 19 T cell receptor beta chains from one sample sequenced in a study of siplizumab effects on memory and regulatory T cells. This table comes from immunoSEQ multiplex PCR, and its TCRdb copy is limited to in-frame clones, with some not included. The data show about 52,000 clones, 95% to 97% seen once. The sequenced sample consisted of naive CD4+ T cells sorted from blood. These receptors originate from a human donor in good health.

Only one count was recorded for this clone. The chain is built from TRBV6-6 and TRBJ1-2; 8 bases match TRBD1. The CDR3 length is 13 residues. The germline V gene encodes CDR1 MNHNY and CDR2 SVGAGI (reference sequence). With 6 bases clipped from V and 5 bases from J, the junction kept 5 bases outside the gene matches. The CDR3 here is CASSQGARYGYTF. For the CDR3, the DNA is TGTGCCAGCAGCCAGGGGGCGCGGTATGGCTACACCTTC.

The chain couples TRBV18 to TRBJ1-5, with TRBD1 matching 9 bases. The CDR3 is made up of 14 amino acids. J gave up 7 bases and V 3 bases, and 4 bases lay outside the gene matches. Germline CDR1 reads KGHSH; CDR2 reads LQKENI. In nucleotides, the CDR3 is TGTGCCAGCTCACCCCAGGACAGGGGACAGCCCCAGCATTTT. Translation gives CASSPQDRGQPQHF.

In its sample, this clone was seen once. The V call is TRBV7-9, the J call TRBJ2-1; D not certain. The CDR3 has 11 residues. Germline assignment: CDR1 SEHNR and CDR2 FQNEAQ (reference sequence). V was trimmed by 4 bases and J by 8 bases, leaving 6 bases between them. The CDR3 protein is CASSSLDEQFF. Here the CDR3 DNA reads TGTGCCAGCAGCTCCCTTGATGAGCAGTTCTTC.

The chain has TRBV20-1 and TRBJ2-5, with D uncertain. The germline CDR1 and CDR2 sequences are DFQATT and SNEGSKA (reference sequence). The CDR3 spans 11 residues. V gave up 6 bases and J gave up 1 base, with 6 bases separating them. CDR3 loop: CSAPVQETQYF. In nucleotides, the CDR3 is TGCAGTGCGCCAGTCCAAGAGACCCAGTACTTC.

The V and J genes are TRBV28 and TRBJ2-2; 10 bases map to TRBD2. The trim removed 6 bases at V and 0 bases at J, leaving 1 base unmatched. Germline lookup yields CDR1 MDHEN and CDR2 SYDVKM. The CDR3 is made up of 15 amino acids. The CDR3 nucleotides are TGTGCCAGCAGACTAGCGGGAACGAACACCGGGGAGCTGTTTTTT. Its translation: CASRLAGTNTGELFF. Full variable domain (outside the CDR3, taken from reference TRBV28 and TRBJ2-2): DVKVTQSSRYLVKRTGEKVFLECVQDMDHENMFWYRQDPGLGLRLIYFSYDVKMKEKGDIPEGYSVSREKKERFSLILESASTNQTSMYLCASRLAGTNTGELFFGEGSRLTVL.

The J gene is TRBJ1-3, the V gene TRBV18; 7 positions match TRBD1. Trimming at V came to 3 bases and at J to 0 bases, leaving 8 bases not matched to a gene. The CDR3 consists of 17 residues. Germline V gene lookup returns CDR1 KGHSH and CDR2 LQKENI. The CDR3 reads CASSPAQGLLSGNTIYF. The CDR3, as DNA: TGTGCCAGCTCACCGGCACAGGGGTTGCTCTCTGGAAACACCATATATTTT.

In this sample, this clone turned up once. The rearrangement uses TRBV11-2 and TRBJ1-3; D is uncertain. Germline assignment: CDR1 SGHAT and CDR2 FQNNGV. V gave up 0 bases and J gave up 0 bases, with 9 bases separating them. The CDR3 is 16 amino acids. The CDR3 DNA follows: TGTGCCAGCAGCTTAGAGGAGGGCTACTCTGGAAACACCATATATTTT. Amino acid sequence: CASSLEEGYSGNTIYF.

This chain links TRBV18 with TRBJ2-2; a weak D match, TRBD2 (6 bases). Deletions cut 2 bases from V and 5 bases from J, with 9 bases between. Germline loops: CDR1 KGHSH, CDR2 LQKENI. The CDR3 is made up of 14 amino acids. CDR3 DNA: TGTGCCAGCTCACCAGGAGGGGTTACCGGGGAGCTGTTTTTT. The encoded protein is CASSPGGVTGELFF.

This clone was detected once. The rearrangement joins TRBV6-5 to TRBJ1-2; 8 bases map to TRBD1. V shed 7 bases, J shed 8 bases, and the junction held 6 bases outside the gene matches. The CDR3 runs to 12 residues. CDR1 is MNHEY and CDR2 is SVGAGI in the germline V gene. CDR3 sequence reads: CASTQGARGYTF. The CDR3 region has the DNA TGTGCCAGCACTCAGGGGGCGCGGGGCTACACCTTC.

This chain links TRBV18 with TRBJ1-3; D call uncertain. Germline V gene sequence: CDR1 KGHSH, CDR2 LQKENI. Trimming removed 3 bases from V and 4 bases from J, with 7 bases in between. The CDR3 loop spans 13 amino acids. This CDR3 reads CASSPTPGNTIYF. For the CDR3, the DNA is TGTGCCAGCTCACCCACCCCCGGAAACACCATATATTTT. The variable domain in full, completed from reference TRBV18 and TRBJ1-3, reads NAGVMQNPRHLVRRRGQEARLRCSPMKGHSHVYWYRQLPEEGLKFMVYLQKENIIDESGMPKERFSAEFPKEGPSILRIQQVVRGDSAAYFCASSPTPGNTIYFGEGSWLTVV.

The chain employs TRBV9 and TRBJ2-5; TRBD1 is a possible D gene (6 bases). TRBJ2-7 matches the DNA end more closely, so the J call is doubtful. Germline loops: CDR1 SGDLS, CDR2 YYNGEE. This CDR3 comprises 14 residues. In DNA, the CDR3 is TGTGCCAGCAGTTCCCGGACAGTATCCTACGAGCAGTACTTC. This encodes CASSSRTVSYEQYF.

The rearrangement uses TRBV5-1 and TRBJ1-2; D may be TRBD1 (5 bases). From germline, CDR1 is SGHRS and CDR2 YFSETQ. Trimming took 4 bases from V and 7 from J, leaving 17 bases between them. The CDR3 extends over 14 amino acids. The DNA of the CDR3 is TGCGCCAGCAGCGTTAGTATCCAGGGTACTGGCTACACCTTC. Amino acid sequence: CASSVSIQGTGYTF.

This rearrangement joins TRBV2 to TRBJ2-1; 7 bases line up with TRBD2. V trimming: 7 bases; J trimming: 5 bases; junction bases outside the gene matches: 8. CDR1 and CDR2 (germline): SNHLY, FYNNEI. This CDR3 has 14 residues. The CDR3 DNA reads TGTGCCAGCATGGGGTGGGAGGGAGACAATGAGCAGTTCTTC. Residues: CASMGWEGDNEQFF.

The chain combines TRBV7-2 with TRBJ2-5; a weak D match, TRBD2 (6 bases). This CDR3 has 16 amino acids. CDR1 is SGHTA and CDR2 is FQGNSA in the germline V gene. Trimming pared 5 bases from V and 5 bases from J, leaving 21 bases between. The CDR3 DNA is TGTGCCAGCAGCGCCAGGCGGCGGGGCGGCGTTGAGACCCAGTACTTC. It yields the protein CASSARRRGGVETQYF.

The rearrangement uses TRBV18 and TRBJ1-5; 7 nucleotides align to TRBD1. The CDR3 contains 14 residues. Germline-derived CDR1 and CDR2 are KGHSH and LQKENI. With 3 bases clipped from V and 4 bases from J, the junction kept 3 bases outside the gene matches. The CDR3, as DNA: TGTGCCAGCTCACCGCAGGGGGGAAATCAGCCCCAGCATTTT. Translating it yields CASSPQGGNQPQHF.

J is TRBJ1-5 and V is TRBV7-8; 8 nucleotides agree with TRBD1. Germline lookup yields CDR1 SGHVS and CDR2 FQNEAQ. The CDR3 is made up of 15 amino acids. The V segment lost 5 bases and the J segment 1 base; nucleotides outside the gene matches: 4. The CDR3 DNA is TGTGCCAGCAGCAAGGACAGGGCGAGCAATCAGCCCCAGCATTTT. This translates into CASSKDRASNQPQHF.

This clone was recorded only once. The rearrangement uses TRBV5-1 and TRBJ2-7; either TRBD1 or TRBD2 may supply D (5 bases each). The CDR3 is made up of 15 amino acids. CDR1 is SGHRS, CDR2 YFSETQ, per germline. Between the trimmed V and J ends, which lost 4 bases and 2 bases, there was a span of 16 bases. CDR3 in DNA: TGCGCCAGCAGCATCGGGACGGTAGGGGCCTACGAGCAGTACTTC. This codes for CASSIGTVGAYEQYF.

This clone was seen once. This chain links TRBV5-1 with TRBJ1-5, with D maybe TRBD1 (5 bases). The CDR3 runs 13 residues. Trimming removed 6 bases at V and 7 bases at J, with 14 bases between. CDR1 is SGHRS and CDR2 is YFSETQ in the germline V gene. The DNA of the CDR3 is TGCGCCAGCAAAGGGGACGTTGGGCAGCCCCAGCATTTT. This translates into CASKGDVGQPQHF.

The genes are TRBV9 and TRBJ2-5; 8 bases align to TRBD2. Germline assignment: CDR1 SGDLS and CDR2 YYNGEE. This CDR3 is 16 amino acids long. V lost 0 bases and J lost 1; bases outside the gene matches: 5. CDR3 nucleotide sequence: TGTGCCAGCAGCGTAGCAGCGGGAGCGTTCCAAGAGACCCAGTACTTC. It is translated as CASSVAAGAFQETQYF.